This T cell receptor beta chain appears in the sequencing data of a study of T-cell memory formation after mild COVID-19. Study-level findings and limits: Later expanders leaned toward CD4+, whereas clones contracting from day 15 to 85 were balanced CD4/CD8.

Trimming left V 6 bases short and J 11 bases short, with 14 bases between. Germline CDR1 reads MGHDK; CDR2 reads SYGVNS. This CDR3 spans 12 amino acids. Constant-segment primers served in 5'RACE that generated TCR alpha and TCR beta cDNA libraries bearing sample barcodes and UMIs. TCRdb ran MiXCR on the 5' RACE reads and lists one entry per CDR3 protein. The sample holds over 300,000 distinct CDR3 sequences, 20% to 25% seen once. Of note for this clonotype: The antigen is undetermined.

This sequence was found in a man aged 18 to 30 who had mild COVID-19 (a few samples of this study predate the infection). Cell type and time point are not known. Specimen: PBMCs or a T cell subset sorted from them (not recorded which). V usage is TRBV25-1 and J usage is TRBJ2-1; D possibly matches TRBD1 or TRBD2 (5 bases each). CDR3 DNA sequence: TGTGCCAGCAGGGGGCCGAGGGGCCAGCAGTTCTTC. Its translation: CASRGPRGQQFF.